The rows below give T cell receptor beta chains drawn from one sample of a study of blood T cell repertoires in COVID-19. Measured with immunoSEQ multiplex PCR; TCRdb has only the in-frame clones, and not every one. This repertoire shows some 93,000 clones, about 86% found once; its top ten account for 15% to 20%. Specimen: peripheral blood. These receptors were taken from a woman older than 75 with acute or convalescent COVID-19. Both conserved end residues are part of each CDR3.

CASSIAPLGLAGTDTQYF	TRBV19
CASSSASSYEQYF	TRBV5-1
CASSPRGLAGGPETQYF	TRBV11-3
CASSYGGGLDEQYF	TRBV6-6
CASSRTSGGISLFF	TRBV2
CAIREQGAFGNTIYF	TRBV10-3
CASSLALDNEQFF	TRBV7-9
CASNTGRTEAFF	TRBV28
CASSTGDSMGSYNSPLHF	TRBV5-1
CAISGGLAGDGNTQYF	TRBV10-3
CASSSIGRQGAYGYTF	TRBV7-9
CASRLTGNTEAFF	TRBV2
CASKAPYRGRTYF	TRBV12-3/TRBV12-4
CASSLEGLAGNTDTQYF	TRBV5-8
CASSTGTGWNYEQYF	TRBV7-6
CASSLRGNGYNEQFF	TRBV5-1
CASGTEMNTEAFF	TRBV2
CASRSGTRNSYEQYF	TRBV6-5
CASRGLNTEAFF	TRBV4-1
CASSFRRQASNEKLFF	TRBV5-4
CASSLGQANEKLFF	TRBV7-9
CASSLVRQQETQYF	TRBV7-2
CASRPGGGSRDTEAFF	TRBV5-4
CASSLFDRKGYTF	TRBV28
CASSVAPDRYLPGANVLTF	TRBV9
CATSDFGAGQFF	TRBV24-1
CASSPAARGFDEQYF	TRBV5-6
CSASWTGQNTEAFF	TRBV20-1